This T cell receptor beta chain was profiled in a study of blood T cell repertoires in COVID-19. Sequencing was performed with immunoSEQ multiplex PCR; in TCRdb, only in-frame clones are kept and a portion is missing. This sample has about 300,000 clones, with approximately 86% found just once. The CDR3 covers 15 residues. Per germline, CDR1 SGHRS and CDR2 YFSETQ. Trimming removed 2 bases from V and 2 bases from J, with 12 bases in between. Material for sequencing was PBMCs or T cells enriched from blood (not recorded which). The source is a woman in her late teens or twenties who had recovered from COVID-19. V and J are TRBV5-1 and TRBJ2-3; no firm D call. CDR3 DNA: TGCGCCAGCAGCTTATCAGAACCACCCACAGATACGCAGTATTTT. This codes for CASSLSEPPTDTQYF. The full variable domain, completed using reference TRBV5-1 and TRBJ2-3, is KAGVTQTPRYLIKTRGQQVTLSCSPISGHRSVSWYQQTPGQGLQFLFEYFSETQRNKGNFPGRFSGRQFSNSRSEMNVSTLELGDSALYLCASSLSEPPTDTQYFGPGTRLTVL.